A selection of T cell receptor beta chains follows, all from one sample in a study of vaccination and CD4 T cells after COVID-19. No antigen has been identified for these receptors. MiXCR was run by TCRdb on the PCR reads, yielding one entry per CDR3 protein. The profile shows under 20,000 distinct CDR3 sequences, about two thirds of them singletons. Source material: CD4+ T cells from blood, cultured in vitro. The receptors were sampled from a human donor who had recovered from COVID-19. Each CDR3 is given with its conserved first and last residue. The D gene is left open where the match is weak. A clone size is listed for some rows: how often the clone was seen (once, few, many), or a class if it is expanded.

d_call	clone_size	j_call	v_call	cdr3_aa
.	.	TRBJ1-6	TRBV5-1	CASSLAVGAGESPLHF
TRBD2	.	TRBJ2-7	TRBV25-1	CASSLRGGTYEQYF
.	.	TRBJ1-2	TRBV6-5	CASSSSDGQANYGYTF
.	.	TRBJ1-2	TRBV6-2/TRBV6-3	CASSYWDGSYGYTF
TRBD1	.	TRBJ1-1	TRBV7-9	CASSPPGGQNTEAFF
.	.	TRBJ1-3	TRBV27	CASSYREGNTIYF
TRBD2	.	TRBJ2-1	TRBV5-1	CASSPGGSSYNEQFF
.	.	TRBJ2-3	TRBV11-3	CASSLGRGRTDTQYF
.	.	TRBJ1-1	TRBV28	CASSLLGRSNTEAFF
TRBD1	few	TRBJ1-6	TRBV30	CAWRITGGNSPLHF
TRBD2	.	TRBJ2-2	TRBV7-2	CASSSSGGTSGRAYTGELFF
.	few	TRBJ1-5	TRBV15	CATSAAALGSNQPQHF
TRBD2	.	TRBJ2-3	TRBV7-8	CASSLGPSGRTDTQYF
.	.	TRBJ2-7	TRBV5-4	CASSFKGGEYEQYF
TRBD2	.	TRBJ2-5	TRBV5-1	CASSSGLAGGGETQYF
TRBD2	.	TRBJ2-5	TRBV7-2	CASSLGLRPSGSQETQYF
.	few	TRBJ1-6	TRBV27	CASTRLSTDYNSPLHF
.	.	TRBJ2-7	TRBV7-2	CASSLGFGGPSYEQYF
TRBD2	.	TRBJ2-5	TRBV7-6	CASRRTSGSTETQYF
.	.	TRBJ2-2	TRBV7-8	CASSLARDGELFF
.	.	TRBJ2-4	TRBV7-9	CASSFSGRGSKNIQYF